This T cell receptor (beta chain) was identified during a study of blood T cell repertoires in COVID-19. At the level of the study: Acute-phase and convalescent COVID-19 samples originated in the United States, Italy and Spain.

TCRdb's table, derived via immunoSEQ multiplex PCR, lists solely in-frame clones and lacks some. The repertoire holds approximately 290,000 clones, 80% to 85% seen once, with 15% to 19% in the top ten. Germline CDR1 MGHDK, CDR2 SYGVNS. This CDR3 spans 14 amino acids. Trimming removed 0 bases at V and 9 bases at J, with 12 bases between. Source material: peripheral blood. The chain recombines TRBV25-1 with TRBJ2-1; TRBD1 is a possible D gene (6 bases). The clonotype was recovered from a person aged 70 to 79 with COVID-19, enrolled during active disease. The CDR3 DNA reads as TGTGCCAGCAGTGAATACCCAACAGGGTTTGAGCAGTTCTTC. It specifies CASSEYPTGFEQFF.